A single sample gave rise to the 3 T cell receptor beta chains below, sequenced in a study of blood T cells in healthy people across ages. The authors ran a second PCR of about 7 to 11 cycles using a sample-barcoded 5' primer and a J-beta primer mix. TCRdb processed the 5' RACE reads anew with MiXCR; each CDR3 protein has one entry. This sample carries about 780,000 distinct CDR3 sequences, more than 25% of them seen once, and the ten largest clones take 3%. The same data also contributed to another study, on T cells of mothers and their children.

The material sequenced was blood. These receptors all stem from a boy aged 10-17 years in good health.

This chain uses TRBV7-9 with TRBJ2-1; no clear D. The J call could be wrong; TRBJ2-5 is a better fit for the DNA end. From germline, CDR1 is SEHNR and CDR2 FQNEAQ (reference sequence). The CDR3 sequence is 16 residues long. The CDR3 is CASSSLLGLLQETQYF. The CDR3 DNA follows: TGTGCCAGCAGCTCCCTTCTTGGGCTTTTGCAAGAGACCCAGTACTTC.

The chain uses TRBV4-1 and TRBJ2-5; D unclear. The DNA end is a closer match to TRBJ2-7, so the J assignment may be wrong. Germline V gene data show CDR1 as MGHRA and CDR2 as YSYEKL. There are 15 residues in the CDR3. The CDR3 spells CASSQDRLGSDEQYF. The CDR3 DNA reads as TGCGCCAGCAGCCAAGACCGTCTGGGGTCGGACGAGCAGTACTTC.

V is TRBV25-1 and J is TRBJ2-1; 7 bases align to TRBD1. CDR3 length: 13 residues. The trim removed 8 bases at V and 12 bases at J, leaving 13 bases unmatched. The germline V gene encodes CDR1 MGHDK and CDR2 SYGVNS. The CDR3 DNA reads TGTGCCAGCCTCAGGACAGGCTTTCATGTGCAGTTCTTC. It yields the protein CASLRTGFHVQFF.